A selection of T cell receptor beta chains follows, all from one sample in a study of type 1 and type 2 diabetes patients. TCRdb reprocessed the multiplex PCR reads via MiXCR and lists one record per CDR3 protein. Of a few hundred thousand distinct CDR3 sequences detected, 40% to 50% appear once; the ten largest clones hold roughly 15%. The material sequenced was peripheral blood mononuclear cells (PBMCs). These receptors were collected from a man younger than 35 with type 2 diabetes. Both conserved end residues are part of each CDR3. A D gene is named only where the DNA matches it firmly. Only part of the rows carry a size: once, few, many, or a class if the clone is expanded.

v_gene	abundance	j_gene	d_gene	CDR3nt	CDR3aa
TRBV19	-	TRBJ1-2	-	TGTGCCAGTAGTCTACAACAGGGACGACCAGATGGCTACACCTTC	CASSLQQGRPDGYTF
TRBV28	-	TRBJ1-1	TRBD1	TGTGCCAGCAGTCCTGCAGGGGGGAGAGAAGCTTTCTTT	CASSPAGGREAFF
TRBV15	-	TRBJ2-7	TRBD1	TGTGCCACCAGCAGAGGGACAGGGGCCGGCTCCTACGAGCAGTACTTC	CATSRGTGAGSYEQYF
TRBV20-1	few	TRBJ1-4	-	TGCAGTGCTAGAGATGTGGGAACAAAACTGTTTTTT	CSARDVGTKLFF
TRBV7-8	-	TRBJ1-2	-	TGTGCCAGCAGCCCTACAGGTACCTATGGCTACACCTTC	CASSPTGTYGYTF
TRBV5-1	-	TRBJ2-1	-	TGCGCCAGCAGATTCGGGACAAACTCCTACAATGAGCAGTTCTTC	CASRFGTNSYNEQFF
TRBV20-1	few	TRBJ2-7	TRBD1	TGCAGTGCTATCGGACAGGGATCGTCGAAACCATACGAGCAGTACTTC	CSAIGQGSSKPYEQYF
TRBV6-6	-	TRBJ2-2	-	TGTGCCAGCAGCCTGACTCTCGGGGGGGAGCTGTTTTTT	CASSLTLGGELFF
TRBV19	few	TRBJ1-1	TRBD1	TGTGCCAGTAGTACCAGACAGGGAAACACTGAAGCTTTCTTT	CASSTRQGNTEAFF
TRBV2	few	TRBJ2-3	-	TGTGCCAGCGGGTGGCGAACAGATACGCAGTATTTT	CASGWRTDTQYF
TRBV27	-	TRBJ2-3	-	TGTGCCAGCAAACCACAGGGAAGCACAGATACGCAGTATTTT	CASKPQGSTDTQYF
TRBV19	many	TRBJ1-1	-	TGTGCCAGTAGTATCGGGGGGAGAGGTACTGAAGCTTTCTTT	CASSIGGRGTEAFF
TRBV7-6	few	TRBJ2-7	-	TGTGCCAGCAGTTCATTCTCGGGACACTCTAGAGCCTACGAGCAGTACTTC	CASSSFSGHSRAYEQYF